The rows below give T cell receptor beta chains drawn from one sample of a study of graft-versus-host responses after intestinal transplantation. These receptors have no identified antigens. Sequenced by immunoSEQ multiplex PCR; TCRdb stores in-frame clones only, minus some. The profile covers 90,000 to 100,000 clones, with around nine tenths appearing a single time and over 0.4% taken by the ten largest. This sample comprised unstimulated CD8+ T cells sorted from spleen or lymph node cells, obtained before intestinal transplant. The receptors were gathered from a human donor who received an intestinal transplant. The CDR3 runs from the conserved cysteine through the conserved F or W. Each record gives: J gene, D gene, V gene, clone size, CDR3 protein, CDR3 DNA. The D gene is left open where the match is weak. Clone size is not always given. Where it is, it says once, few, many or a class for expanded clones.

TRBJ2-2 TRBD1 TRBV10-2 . CASKGDRGRAGELFF TGCGCCAGCAAAGGTGACAGGGGACGGGCCGGGGAGCTGTTTTTT
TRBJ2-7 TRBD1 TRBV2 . CASRVAGQGYEQYF TGTGCCAGCAGGGTGGCGGGACAGGGCTACGAGCAGTACTTC
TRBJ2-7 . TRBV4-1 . CASSQVQGYEQYF TGCGCCAGCAGCCAAGTACAGGGCTACGAGCAGTACTTC
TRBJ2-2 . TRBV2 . CASIGGRTGELFF TGTGCCAGCATCGGGGGGCGCACCGGGGAGCTGTTTTTT
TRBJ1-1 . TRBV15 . CATSRDLARNTEAFF TGTGCCACCAGCAGAGATCTTGCTAGGAACACTGAAGCTTTCTTT
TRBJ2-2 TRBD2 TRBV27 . CASSHPGSGMPGELFF TGTGCCAGCAGCCACCCCGGTAGCGGGATGCCCGGGGAGCTGTTTTTT
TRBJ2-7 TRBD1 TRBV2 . CASKGRTGASYEQYF TGTGCCAGCAAGGGTAGGACAGGGGCTTCCTACGAGCAGTACTTC
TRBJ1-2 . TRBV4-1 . CASSQDGGSYTF TGCGCCAGCAGCCAAGATGGCGGAAGCTACACCTTC
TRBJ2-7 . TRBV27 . CASSFVEAAADEQYF TGTGCCAGCAGTTTTGTGGAAGCGGCGGCTGACGAGCAGTACTTC
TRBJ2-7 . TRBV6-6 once CASSYSGGPAYEQYF TGTGCCAGCAGTTACTCGGGGGGGCCCGCCTACGAGCAGTACTTC
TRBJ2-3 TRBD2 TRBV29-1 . CSVGLAGGADTQYF TGCAGCGTTGGACTAGCGGGAGGGGCAGATACGCAGTATTTT